This T cell receptor beta chain was recorded in a study of shared clonotypes between healthy human individuals. Germline CDR1 and CDR2: SQVTM and ANQGSEA. The CDR3 has 14 amino acids. V dropped 4 bases and J dropped 0 bases, with 9 bases sitting between them. Profiled with immunoSEQ multiplex PCR; TCRdb holds only in-frame clones, not every one. The sample lists approximately 2.3 million clones, 85% to 95% occurring once. The V gene is TRBV29-1, the J gene TRBJ1-4; D is unresolved. The source material was naive CD4+ T cells from PBMCs. Indicated subset: CD45RA+ positively selected. The sequence came from a man between 18 and 35 years old in good health. Some clones in this sample may be carry-over from other donors' samples. CDR3 region: CSVVDVTTNEKLFF. The CDR3 DNA sequence: TGCAGCGTTGTAGACGTAACAACTAATGAAAAACTGTTTTTT.